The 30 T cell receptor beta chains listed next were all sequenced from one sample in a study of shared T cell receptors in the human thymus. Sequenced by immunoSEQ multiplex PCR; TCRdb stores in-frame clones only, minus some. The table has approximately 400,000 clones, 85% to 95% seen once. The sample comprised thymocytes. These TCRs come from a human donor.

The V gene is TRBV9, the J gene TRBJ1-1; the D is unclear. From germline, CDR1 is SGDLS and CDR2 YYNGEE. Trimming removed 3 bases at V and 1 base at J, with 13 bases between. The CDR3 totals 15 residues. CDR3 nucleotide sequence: TGTGCCAGCAGCGGGCCGGGCGGGCGGAACACTGAAGCTTTCTTT. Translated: CASSGPGGRNTEAFF.

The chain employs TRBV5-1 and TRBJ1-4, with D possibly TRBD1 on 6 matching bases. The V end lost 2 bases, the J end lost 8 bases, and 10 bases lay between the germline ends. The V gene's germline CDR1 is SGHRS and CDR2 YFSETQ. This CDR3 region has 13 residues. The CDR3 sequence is CASSLQGWEKLFF. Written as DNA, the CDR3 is TGCGCCAGCAGCTTACAGGGTTGGGAAAAACTGTTTTTT.

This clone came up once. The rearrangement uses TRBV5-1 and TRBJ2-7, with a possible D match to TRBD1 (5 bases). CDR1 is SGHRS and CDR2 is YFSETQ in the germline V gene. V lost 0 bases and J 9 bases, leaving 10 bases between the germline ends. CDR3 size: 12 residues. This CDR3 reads CASSLEQGGQYF. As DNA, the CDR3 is TGCGCCAGCAGCTTGGAGCAGGGCGGGCAGTACTTC.

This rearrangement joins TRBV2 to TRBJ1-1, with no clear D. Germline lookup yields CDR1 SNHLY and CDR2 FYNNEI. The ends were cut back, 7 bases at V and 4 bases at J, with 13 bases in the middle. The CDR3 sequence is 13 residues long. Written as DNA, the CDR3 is TGTGCCAGCAACACATATAAATCCACTGAAGCTTTCTTT. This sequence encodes CASNTYKSTEAFF.

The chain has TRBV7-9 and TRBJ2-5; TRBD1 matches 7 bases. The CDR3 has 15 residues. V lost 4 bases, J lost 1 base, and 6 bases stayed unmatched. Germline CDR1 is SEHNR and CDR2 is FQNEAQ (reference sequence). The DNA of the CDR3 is TGTGCCAGCAGCTCCTACAGGGGCCCCCAAGAGACCCAGTACTTC. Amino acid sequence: CASSSYRGPQETQYF.

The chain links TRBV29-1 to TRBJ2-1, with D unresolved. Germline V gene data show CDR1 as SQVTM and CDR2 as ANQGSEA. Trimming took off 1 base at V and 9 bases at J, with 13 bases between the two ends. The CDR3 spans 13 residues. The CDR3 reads CSVEVPNGGEQFF. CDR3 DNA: TGCAGCGTTGAAGTCCCTAACGGCGGTGAGCAGTTCTTC.

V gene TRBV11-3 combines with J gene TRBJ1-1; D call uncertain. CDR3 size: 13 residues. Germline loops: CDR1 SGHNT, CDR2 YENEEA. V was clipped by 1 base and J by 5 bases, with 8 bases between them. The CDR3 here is CASSLGEWTEAFF. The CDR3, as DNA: TGTGCCAGCAGCTTAGGCGAGTGGACTGAAGCTTTCTTT.

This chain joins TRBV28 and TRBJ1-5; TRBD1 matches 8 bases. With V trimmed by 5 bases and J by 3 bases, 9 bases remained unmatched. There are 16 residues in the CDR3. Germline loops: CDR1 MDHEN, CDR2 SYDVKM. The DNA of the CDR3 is TGTGCCAGCAGTGGTGACCCGGACAGGGACAATCAGCCCCAGCATTTT. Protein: CASSGDPDRDNQPQHF.

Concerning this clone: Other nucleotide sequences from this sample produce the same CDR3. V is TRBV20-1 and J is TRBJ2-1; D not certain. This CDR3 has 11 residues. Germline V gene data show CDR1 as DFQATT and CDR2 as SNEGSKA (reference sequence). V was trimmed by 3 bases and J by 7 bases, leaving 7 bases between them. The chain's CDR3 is CSARWPNEQFF. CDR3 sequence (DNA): TGCAGTGCTAGGTGGCCTAATGAGCAGTTCTTC.

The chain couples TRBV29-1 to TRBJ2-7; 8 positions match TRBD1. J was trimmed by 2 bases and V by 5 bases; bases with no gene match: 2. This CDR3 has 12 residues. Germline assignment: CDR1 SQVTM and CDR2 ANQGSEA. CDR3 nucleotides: TGCAGCGTTTCAGGGGGCCCCTACGAGCAGTACTTC. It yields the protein CSVSGGPYEQYF.

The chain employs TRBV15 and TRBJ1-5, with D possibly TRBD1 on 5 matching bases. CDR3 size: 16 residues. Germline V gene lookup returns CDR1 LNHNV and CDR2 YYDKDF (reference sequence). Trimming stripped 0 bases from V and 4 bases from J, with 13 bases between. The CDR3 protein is CATSREDSHENQPQHF. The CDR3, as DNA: TGTGCCACCAGCAGAGAAGACAGCCATGAGAATCAGCCCCAGCATTTT. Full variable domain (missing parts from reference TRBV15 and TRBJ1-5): DAMVIQNPRYQVTQFGKPVTLSCSQTLNHNVMYWYQQKSSQAPKLLFHYYDKDFNNEADTPDNFQSRRPNTSFCFLDIRSPGLGDTAMYLCATSREDSHENQPQHFGDGTRLSIL.

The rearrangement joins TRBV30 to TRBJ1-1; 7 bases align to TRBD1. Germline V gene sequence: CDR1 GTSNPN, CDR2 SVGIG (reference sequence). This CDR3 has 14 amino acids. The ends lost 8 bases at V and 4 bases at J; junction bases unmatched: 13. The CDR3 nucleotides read TGTGCCCTGAGGGAGAGGGGGCAAGGCACTGAAGCTTTCTTT. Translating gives CALRERGQGTEAFF.

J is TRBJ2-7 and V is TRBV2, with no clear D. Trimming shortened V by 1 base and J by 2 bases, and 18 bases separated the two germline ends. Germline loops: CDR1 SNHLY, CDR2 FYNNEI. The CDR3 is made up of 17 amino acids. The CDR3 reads CASSEVPGGGVAYEQYF. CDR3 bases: TGTGCCAGCAGTGAAGTCCCGGGTGGCGGAGTAGCCTACGAGCAGTACTTC. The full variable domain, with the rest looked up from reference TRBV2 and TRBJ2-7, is EPEVTQTPSHQVTQMGQEVILRCVPISNHLYFYWYRQILGQKVEFLVSFYNNEISEKSEIFDDQFSVERPDGSNFTLKIRSTKLEDSAMYFCASSEVPGGGVAYEQYFGPGTRLTVT.

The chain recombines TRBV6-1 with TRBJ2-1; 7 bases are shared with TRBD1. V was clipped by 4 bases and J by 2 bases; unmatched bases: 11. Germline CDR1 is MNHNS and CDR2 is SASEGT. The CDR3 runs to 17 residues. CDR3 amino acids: CASSGRVWGTAYNEQFF. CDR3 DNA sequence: TGTGCCAGCAGTGGTAGGGTTTGGGGGACAGCCTACAATGAGCAGTTCTTC.

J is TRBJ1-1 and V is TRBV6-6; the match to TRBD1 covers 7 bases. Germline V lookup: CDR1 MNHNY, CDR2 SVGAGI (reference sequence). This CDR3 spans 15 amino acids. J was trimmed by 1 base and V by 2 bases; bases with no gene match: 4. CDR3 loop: CASSYPGTENTEAFF. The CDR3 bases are TGTGCCAGCAGTTACCCCGGGACAGAGAACACTGAAGCTTTCTTT.

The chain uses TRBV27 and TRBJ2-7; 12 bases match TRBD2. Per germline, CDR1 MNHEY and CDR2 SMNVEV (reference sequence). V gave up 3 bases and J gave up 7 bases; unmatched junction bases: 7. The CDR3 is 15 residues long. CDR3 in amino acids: CASSFRTSGAGEQYF. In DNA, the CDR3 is TGTGCCAGCAGTTTCCGGACTAGCGGGGCCGGGGAGCAGTACTTC.

This CDR3 reads CASSLLGNTGELFF. DNA of the CDR3: TGTGCCAGCAGCTTATTGGGAAACACCGGGGAGCTGTTTTTT. This rearrangement joins TRBV7-3 to TRBJ2-2; D gene uncertain. This CDR3 contains 14 residues. Trimming took off 2 bases at V and 2 bases at J, with 6 bases between the two ends. The germline V gene encodes CDR1 SGHTA and CDR2 FQGTGA.

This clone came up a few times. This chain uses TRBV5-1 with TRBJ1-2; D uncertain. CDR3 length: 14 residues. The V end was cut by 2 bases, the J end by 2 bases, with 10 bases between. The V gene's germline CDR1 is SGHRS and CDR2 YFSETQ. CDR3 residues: CASSLRSRNYGYTF. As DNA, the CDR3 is TGCGCCAGCAGCTTACGGTCCAGGAACTATGGCTACACCTTC.

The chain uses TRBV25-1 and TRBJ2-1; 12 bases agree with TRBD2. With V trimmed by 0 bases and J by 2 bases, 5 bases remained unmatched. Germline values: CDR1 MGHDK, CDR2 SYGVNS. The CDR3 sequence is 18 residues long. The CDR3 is CASSEYLAGGLAYNEQFF. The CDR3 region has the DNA TGTGCCAGCAGTGAATACCTAGCGGGAGGGCTTGCCTACAATGAGCAGTTCTTC. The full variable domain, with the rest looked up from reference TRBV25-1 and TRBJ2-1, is EADIYQTPRYLVIGTGKKITLECSQTMGHDKMYWYQQDPGMELHLIHYSYGVNSTEKGDLSSESTVSRIRTEHFPLTLESARPSHTSQYLCASSEYLAGGLAYNEQFFGPGTRLTVL.

The CDR3 DNA reads as TGTGCCTGGAGTGCCCCTCAGGGGACTAGCGGGAGGGCCGCGAGGGAGCAGTACTTC. This encodes CAWSAPQGTSGRAAREQYF. This chain links TRBV30 with TRBJ2-7; 16 positions agree with TRBD2. The CDR3 runs 19 residues. Looked up from germline, CDR1 is GTSNPN and CDR2 is SVGIG (reference sequence). V was clipped by 1 base and J by 7 bases; unmatched bases: 16.

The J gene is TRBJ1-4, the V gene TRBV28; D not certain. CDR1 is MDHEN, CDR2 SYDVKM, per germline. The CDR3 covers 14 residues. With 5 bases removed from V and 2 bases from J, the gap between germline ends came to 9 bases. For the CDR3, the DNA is TGTGCCAGCAGTGGCCCTTGGACTAATGAAAAACTGTTTTTT. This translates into CASSGPWTNEKLFF. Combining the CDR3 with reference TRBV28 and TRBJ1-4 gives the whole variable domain DVKVTQSSRYLVKRTGEKVFLECVQDMDHENMFWYRQDPGLGLRLIYFSYDVKMKEKGDIPEGYSVSREKKERFSLILESASTNQTSMYLCASSGPWTNEKLFFGSGTQLSVL.

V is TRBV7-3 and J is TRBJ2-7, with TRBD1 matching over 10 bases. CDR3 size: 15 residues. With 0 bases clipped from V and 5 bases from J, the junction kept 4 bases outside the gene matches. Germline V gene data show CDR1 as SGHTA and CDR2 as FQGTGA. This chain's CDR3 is CASSLTGTGVHEQYF. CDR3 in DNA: TGTGCCAGCAGCTTAACAGGGACAGGGGTCCACGAGCAGTACTTC.

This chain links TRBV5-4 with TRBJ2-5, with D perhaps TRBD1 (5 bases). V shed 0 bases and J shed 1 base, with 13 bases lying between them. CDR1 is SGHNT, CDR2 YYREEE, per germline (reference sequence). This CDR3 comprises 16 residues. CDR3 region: CASSLAPPDSQETQYF. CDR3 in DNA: TGTGCCAGCAGCTTGGCCCCCCCAGACAGCCAAGAGACCCAGTACTTC.

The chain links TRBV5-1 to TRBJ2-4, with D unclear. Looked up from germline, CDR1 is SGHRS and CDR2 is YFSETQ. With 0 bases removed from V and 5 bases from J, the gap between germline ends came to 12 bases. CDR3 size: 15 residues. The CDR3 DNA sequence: TGCGCCAGCAGCTTGGGATCTCGGGCGGAAAACATTCAGTACTTC. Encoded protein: CASSLGSRAENIQYF.

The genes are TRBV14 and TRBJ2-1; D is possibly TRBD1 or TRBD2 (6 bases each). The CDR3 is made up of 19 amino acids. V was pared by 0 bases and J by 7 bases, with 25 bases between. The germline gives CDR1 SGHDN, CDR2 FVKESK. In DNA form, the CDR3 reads TGTGCCAGCAGCCAAGAGGTTACTTGGAGGGGGGCAATTAGGAATGAGCAGTTCTTC. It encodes CASSQEVTWRGAIRNEQFF.

DNA of the CDR3: TGTGCCAGCAGCTTAGAAGGACTAGCTTTTCTCAATGAGCAGTTCTTC. It encodes CASSLEGLAFLNEQFF. The chain employs TRBV7-9 and TRBJ2-1; 8 nucleotides agree with TRBD2. CDR1 is SEHNR, CDR2 FQNEAQ, per germline (reference sequence). Trimming removed 1 base from V and 6 bases from J; junction bases left unmatched: 8. The length of the CDR3 is 16 residues.

The CDR3 here is CASSGVGTSGVYNEQFF. Written as DNA, the CDR3 is TGTGCCAGCAGCGGAGTGGGGACTAGCGGGGTTTACAATGAGCAGTTCTTC. This chain uses TRBV9 with TRBJ2-1, with TRBD2 matching over 13 bases. CDR1 is SGDLS and CDR2 is YYNGEE in the germline V gene. The trim removed 3 bases at V and 4 bases at J, leaving 7 bases unmatched. The CDR3 spans 17 residues. The full variable domain, in which reference TRBV9 and TRBJ2-1 provide the parts outside the CDR3, is DSGVTQTPKHLITATGQRVTLRCSPRSGDLSVYWYQQSLDQGLQFLIQYYNGEERAKGNILERFSAQQFPDLHSELNLSSLELGDSALYFCASSGVGTSGVYNEQFFGPGTRLTVL.

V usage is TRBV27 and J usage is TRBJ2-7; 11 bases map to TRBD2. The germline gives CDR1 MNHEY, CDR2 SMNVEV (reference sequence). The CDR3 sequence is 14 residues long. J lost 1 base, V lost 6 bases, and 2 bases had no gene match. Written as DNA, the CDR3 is TGTGCCAGCAGACGACTAGCGGGATCCTACGAGCAGTACTTC. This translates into CASRRLAGSYEQYF.

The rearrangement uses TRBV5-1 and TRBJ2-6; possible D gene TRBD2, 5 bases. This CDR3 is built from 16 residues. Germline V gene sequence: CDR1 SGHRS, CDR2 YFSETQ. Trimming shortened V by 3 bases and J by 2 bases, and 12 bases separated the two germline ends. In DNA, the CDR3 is TGCGCCAGCAGCTCCCCACCGGGAACTGGGGCCAACGTCCTGACTTTC. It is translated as CASSSPPGTGANVLTF. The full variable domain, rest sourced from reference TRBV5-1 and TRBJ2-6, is KAGVTQTPRYLIKTRGQQVTLSCSPISGHRSVSWYQQTPGQGLQFLFEYFSETQRNKGNFPGRFSGRQFSNSRSEMNVSTLELGDSALYLCASSSPPGTGANVLTFGAGSRLTVL.

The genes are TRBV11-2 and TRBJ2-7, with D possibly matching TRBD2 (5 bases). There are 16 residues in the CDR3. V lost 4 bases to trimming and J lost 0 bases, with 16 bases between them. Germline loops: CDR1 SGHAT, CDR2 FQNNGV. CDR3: CASSSTTDGFSYEQYF. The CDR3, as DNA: TGTGCCAGCAGCTCGACTACGGACGGATTCTCCTACGAGCAGTACTTC.